The 32 T cell receptor beta chains below come from one sample, sequenced in a study of T cells in Graves' hyperthyroidism and ophthalmopathy. The investigators amplified TCR beta CDR3 regions from RNA transcripts. HTBI primers were the set used in a first-round RT-PCR of the TCR CDR3. TCRdb ran MiXCR on the multiplex PCR reads and lists one entry per CDR3 protein. The sample has just over 550,000 distinct CDR3 sequences; 46% are singletons. Sequenced material: peripheral blood or thyroid tissue (not recorded which). The receptors here all came from a woman aged 18-30 years with Graves' hyperthyroidism.

This clonotype has a count of ten or more. The rearrangement links TRBV29-1 to TRBJ2-7; D is uncertain. CDR1 and CDR2 (germline): SQVTM, ANQGSEA. V was clipped by 7 bases and J by 5 bases, with 12 bases between them. The CDR3 covers 11 residues. CDR3: CSASDQNEQYF. CDR3 nucleotide sequence: TGCAGCGCGTCGGACCAGAACGAGCAGTACTTC.

The table lists this clonotype with a few counts. This chain connects TRBV7-8 to TRBJ1-4, with no clear D. Per germline, CDR1 SGHVS and CDR2 FQNEAQ. CDR3 length: 16 residues. Trimming shortened V by 0 bases and J by 1 base, and 9 bases separated the two germline ends. The DNA for the CDR3 is TGTGCCAGCAGCTTAGCCCGGGAACAAACTAATGAAAAACTGTTTTTT. Its protein product is CASSLAREQTNEKLFF.

Worth noting for this clonotype: Its ends do not fully match the called genes, so a read error is possible. V and J are TRBV5-1 and TRBJ2-7; the match to TRBD2 covers 7 bases. The germline gives CDR1 SGHRS, CDR2 YFSETQ. This CDR3 spans 14 amino acids. The CDR3 loop reads CASSLRLADYEQCF. CDR3 DNA sequence: TGCGCCAGCAGCTTGCGGCTAGCGGACTACGAGCAGTGCTTC.

This clonotype was detected only a few times. One end of the junction fails to match germline, which may point to a read error. The chain is built from TRBV7-9 and TRBJ1-1; D may be TRBD1 (5 bases). The germline CDR1 and CDR2 sequences are SEHNR and FQNEAQ (reference sequence). The CDR3 sequence is 14 residues long. The CDR3 reads CASTLLLGDTEAFF. CDR3 DNA sequence: TGTGCCAGCACCTTACTTCTGGGGGACACTGAAGCTTTCTTT.

This clonotype was seen more than once but under ten times. The chain is built from TRBV10-2 and TRBJ1-1; 7 nucleotides agree with TRBD1. Trimming cost V 9 bases and J 1 base; bases outside gene matches: 11. The CDR3 length is 15 residues. The germline V gene has CDR1 WSHSY and CDR2 SAAADI. CDR3 loop: CASGPPTGANTEAFF. In nucleotides, the CDR3 is TGCGCCAGTGGGCCCCCCACAGGGGCGAACACTGAAGCTTTCTTT.

J is TRBJ2-2 and V is TRBV7-3; TRBD2 aligns across 8 bases. Germline V gives CDR1 SGHTA, CDR2 FQGTGA. J gave up 4 bases and V 5 bases, and 9 bases lay outside the gene matches. This CDR3 has 16 amino acids. CDR3 sequence reads: CASSRSTSVGTGELFF. The CDR3 DNA reads TGTGCCAGCAGCAGATCGACTAGCGTGGGCACCGGGGAGCTGTTTTTT. The full variable domain, in which reference TRBV7-3 and TRBJ2-2 provide the parts outside the CDR3, is GAGVSQTPSNKVTEKGKYVELRCDPISGHTALYWYRQSLGQGPEFLIYFQGTGAADDSGLPNDRFFAVRPEGSVSTLKIQRTERGDSAVYLCASSRSTSVGTGELFFGEGSRLTVL.

This clonotype was detected once. The chain employs TRBV19 and TRBJ1-1; D gene ambiguous. The germline gives CDR1 LNHDA, CDR2 SQIVND (reference sequence). The V gene lost 5 bases and the J gene lost 1 base, with 14 bases spanning the gap. The length of the CDR3 is 15 residues. This CDR3 is CASSSRPGGNTEAFF. The CDR3 nucleotides read TGTGCCAGTAGTTCCCGGCCAGGAGGGAACACTGAAGCTTTCTTT.

The rearrangement links TRBV7-2 to TRBJ2-2; D remains ambiguous. The V gene lost 2 bases and the J gene lost 6 bases, with 7 bases spanning the gap. The CDR3 covers 13 residues. CDR1 SGHTA and CDR2 FQGNSA come from the germline V gene. CDR3 sequence reads: CASSLSSAGELFF. CDR3 coding DNA: TGTGCCAGCAGCTTATCCTCGGCCGGGGAGCTGTTTTTT.

The rearrangement joins TRBV29-1 to TRBJ2-7; TRBD2 matches at 9 bases. This CDR3 has 13 residues. Unmatched junction bases numbered 5, after V lost 4 bases and J lost 4 bases. Germline V CDR1 and CDR2: SQVTM, ANQGSEA. CDR3: CSVVISGRYEQYF. The DNA for the CDR3 is TGCAGCGTTGTAATAAGCGGGAGGTACGAGCAGTACTTC.

This clonotype was picked up one time. Being one base from a much bigger clone, this may be a read error. The CDR3 is CAISESRAGAPFEQYF. DNA of the CDR3: TGTGCCATCAGTGAGTCGAGGGCAGGGGCGCCATTCGAGCAGTACTTC. The rearrangement uses TRBV10-3 and TRBJ2-7; the D gene is possibly TRBD1 (6 bases). Deletions cut 0 bases from V and 6 bases from J, with 18 bases between. There are 16 residues in the CDR3. Germline V CDR1 and CDR2: ENHRY, SYGVKD.

About this clonotype itself: A junction boundary mismatches the germline segment, possibly from a read error. The rearrangement links TRBV7-6 to TRBJ1-2, with TRBD1 matching over 7 bases. The germline CDR1 and CDR2 sequences are SGHVS and FNYEAQ. The length of the CDR3 is 14 residues. The CDR3 DNA reads TGTGCCAGCAGCTTAGGACAGGGAGCCTATGGCCACACCTTC. This gives the protein CASSLGQGAYGHTF.

In the case of this clonotype: This may come from a read error, since a much larger clone is one base off. The rearrangement links TRBV2 to TRBJ1-4; perhaps TRBD1 as D (6 bases). Germline assignment: CDR1 SNHLY and CDR2 FYNNEI. This CDR3 is built from 11 residues. CDR3 nucleotide sequence: TGTGCCAGCAGTGCCACAGGGAGAACTGTTTTT. This translates into CASSATGRTVF.

This clonotype was detected many times. The chain carries TRBV29-1 and TRBJ2-2; D possibly corresponds to TRBD2 (6 bases). In germline, CDR1 is SQVTM, CDR2 ANQGSEA. The CDR3 has 14 residues. Trimming stripped 2 bases from V and 1 base from J, with 8 bases between. This chain's CDR3 is CSVELAWNTGELFF. CDR3 DNA: TGCAGCGTTGAACTAGCGTGGAACACCGGGGAGCTGTTTTTT.

The chain carries TRBV10-3 and TRBJ1-1, with TRBD1 matching over 7 bases. Germline V gives CDR1 ENHRY, CDR2 SYGVKD. J lost 0 bases, V lost 10 bases, and 11 bases had no gene match. The CDR3 runs to 15 residues. CDR3 loop: CASTKTGIMNTEAFF. The CDR3 DNA follows: TGTGCCAGCACCAAGACAGGGATCATGAACACTGAAGCTTTCTTT.

This chain joins TRBV7-2 and TRBJ2-5; D is uncertain. Per germline, CDR1 SGHTA and CDR2 FQGNSA. Trimming cost V 5 bases and J 5 bases, with 15 bases left between them. This CDR3 comprises 14 residues. DNA for the CDR3: TGTGCCAGCAGCCCTGGTCTCTACCCGGAGACCCAGTACTTC. Translation gives CASSPGLYPETQYF.

A few counts support this clonotype. The chain combines TRBV20-1 with TRBJ1-4; 10 bases agree with TRBD1. The V gene end was trimmed by 5 bases and the J gene end by 8 bases; junction bases not matched to a gene: 5. The CDR3 has 13 amino acids. Looked up from germline, CDR1 is DFQATT and CDR2 is SNEGSKA (reference sequence). The CDR3 coding sequence is TGCAGTGCTGCGACAGGGGGCTGGGAAAAACTGTTTTTT. Residues: CSAATGGWEKLFF.

As for this clonotype: A clone one base away is much larger, so this may be a read error. This chain connects TRBV7-9 to TRBJ2-2; no clear D gene. The length of the CDR3 is 15 residues. CDR1 is SEHNR, CDR2 FQNEAQ, per germline (reference sequence). V was trimmed by 0 bases and J by 6 bases, leaving 11 bases between them. CDR3 sequence reads: CASSLASRHAGELFF. For the CDR3, the DNA is TGTGCCAGCAGCTTAGCGTCCAGGCACGCCGGGGAGCTGTTTTTT. The complete variable domain, with remaining parts taken from reference TRBV7-9 and TRBJ2-2, reads DTGVSQNPRHKITKRGQNVTFRCDPISEHNRLYWYRQTLGQGPEFLTYFQNEAQLEKSRLLSDRFSAERPKGSFSTLEIQRTEQGDSAMYLCASSLASRHAGELFFGEGSRLTVL.

J is TRBJ2-2 and V is TRBV29-1; the D is unclear. Looked up from germline, CDR1 is SQVTM and CDR2 is ANQGSEA. Trimming pared 1 base from V and 3 bases from J, leaving 15 bases between. The CDR3 consists of 16 residues. CDR3 residues: CSVEGAGIGYTGELFF. The CDR3 nucleotides read TGCAGCGTTGAAGGGGCTGGGATTGGCTACACCGGGGAGCTGTTTTTT.

The genes are TRBV6-1 and TRBJ1-1, with D hard to call. The CDR3 covers 15 residues. Germline V gene lookup returns CDR1 MNHNS and CDR2 SASEGT. V gave up 5 bases and J gave up 5 bases, with 18 bases separating them. CDR3 sequence (DNA): TGTGCCAGCAGTCCGGGCCGCCTAGGTAGGACTGAAGCTTTCTTT. It is translated as CASSPGRLGRTEAFF.

This clonotype was recorded at least ten times. The chain combines TRBV29-1 with TRBJ1-2, with a possible D match to TRBD1 (5 bases). Germline CDR1 SQVTM, CDR2 ANQGSEA. The CDR3 sequence is 16 residues long. The V end lost 1 base, the J end lost 8 bases, and 23 bases lay between the germline ends. CDR3 sequence reads: CSVEVVGATDYLGYTF. Written as DNA, the CDR3 is TGCAGCGTTGAAGTAGTAGGGGCGACAGACTATTTGGGCTACACCTTC.

V gene TRBV20-1 combines with J gene TRBJ1-2; 7 nucleotides line up with TRBD1. Looked up from germline, CDR1 is DFQATT and CDR2 is SNEGSKA (reference sequence). Trimming took 5 bases from V and 5 from J; bases not matched to a gene: 8. The CDR3 loop spans 13 amino acids. DNA of the CDR3: TGCAGTGCTCGGGACAGTAATGCTTATGGCTACACCTTC. This translates into CSARDSNAYGYTF.

This chain uses TRBV24-1 with TRBJ1-2, with 7 bases that match TRBD1. This CDR3 is 16 amino acids long. The junction had 20 bases not matched to a gene; V was cut back by 11 bases and J by 6 bases. CDR1 is KGHDR and CDR2 is SFDVKD in the germline V gene. For the CDR3, the DNA is TGTGCCAGCACCCCGACAGGGTATAGTGGTGTGCATGGCTACACCTTC. Protein: CASTPTGYSGVHGYTF.

This clonotype was counted at least ten times. This sequence joins TRBV7-9 and TRBJ2-2, with D uncertain. V lost 3 bases to trimming and J lost 6 bases, with 11 bases between them. In germline, CDR1 is SEHNR, CDR2 FQNEAQ (reference sequence). The CDR3 loop spans 14 amino acids. CDR3 bases: TGTGCCAGCAGCTTGGTCCTGGGATCCGGGGAGCTGTTTTTT. This translates into CASSLVLGSGELFF.

This chain joins TRBV6-2 or TRBV6-3 and TRBJ1-5; 9 bases are shared with TRBD1. CDR1 is MNHEY, CDR2 SVGEGT, per germline. This CDR3 contains 14 residues. The J segment lost 4 bases and the V segment lost 10 bases, leaving 8 bases of the junction unmatched. CDR3 in amino acids: CATRSGQGNQPQHF. The CDR3 DNA sequence: TGTGCCACCAGGTCTGGACAGGGGAATCAGCCCCAGCATTTT.

Turning to this clonotype: One base away lies a much larger clone, so this may be a sequencing read error. CDR3 coding DNA: TGTGCCACCAGTGACGTACAGGGATCCTATGGCTACACCTTC. Residues: CATSDVQGSYGYTF. The chain combines TRBV24-1 with TRBJ1-2, with D possibly TRBD1 on 6 matching bases. Germline V CDR1 and CDR2: KGHDR, SFDVKD. Trimming removed 4 bases from V and 4 bases from J, with 12 bases in between. This CDR3 contains 14 residues.

This clonotype was seen a few times. V and J are TRBV19 and TRBJ1-5; TRBD1 matches at 10 bases. The CDR3 runs to 14 residues. Looked up from germline, CDR1 is LNHDA and CDR2 is SQIVND (reference sequence). V was pared by 8 bases and J by 6 bases, with 7 bases of the junction left unmatched. CDR3 in DNA: TGTGCCAGTGCCGACAGGGGGCACGGTCAGCCCCAGCATTTT. It is translated as CASADRGHGQPQHF.

The J gene is TRBJ2-2, the V gene TRBV20-1; TRBD2 matches 7 bases. The CDR3 runs 14 residues. Germline assignment: CDR1 DFQATT and CDR2 SNEGSKA (reference sequence). Trimming cost V 5 bases and J 5 bases; bases outside gene matches: 8. CDR3 sequence reads: CSAYLWGGTGELFF. In DNA form, the CDR3 reads TGCAGTGCTTATCTTTGGGGGGGGACCGGGGAGCTGTTTTTT.

This clonotype was picked up many times. This chain uses TRBV29-1 with TRBJ1-4, with D hard to call. V lost 2 bases, J lost 5 bases, and 9 bases lay in between. Per germline, CDR1 SQVTM and CDR2 ANQGSEA. The CDR3 is 13 residues long. The CDR3 protein is CSVELSGNEKLFF. CDR3 bases: TGCAGCGTTGAACTAAGCGGGAATGAAAAACTGTTTTTT.

This rearrangement joins TRBV20-1 to TRBJ2-7; 10 bases are a match to TRBD2. Per germline, CDR1 DFQATT and CDR2 SNEGSKA (reference sequence). The ends lost 1 base at V and 2 bases at J; junction bases unmatched: 5. The CDR3 totals 15 residues. CDR3 amino acids: CSARAAGGPTYEQYF. In nucleotides, the CDR3 is TGCAGTGCTAGAGCAGCGGGAGGGCCTACCTACGAGCAGTACTTC.

This clonotype was seen just once. The V and J genes are TRBV7-2 and TRBJ2-5; 9 bases agree with TRBD1. The V gene end was trimmed by 4 bases and the J gene end by 5 bases; junction bases not matched to a gene: 5. Germline V gene sequence: CDR1 SGHTA, CDR2 FQGNSA. CDR3 size: 14 residues. CDR3 bases: TGTGCCAGCAGCTGGACAGGGGCCGGGGAGACCCAGTACTTC. Translated, it gives CASSWTGAGETQYF.

The chain couples TRBV7-9 to TRBJ2-2, with unresolved D. The CDR3 contains 15 residues. Germline V gene lookup returns CDR1 SEHNR and CDR2 FQNEAQ (reference sequence). V was trimmed by 6 bases and J by 0 bases, leaving 11 bases between them. For the CDR3, the DNA is TGTGCCAGCAGTCCCGACACACCGAACACCGGGGAGCTGTTTTTT. This codes for CASSPDTPNTGELFF.

This clonotype came up many times. The chain carries TRBV10-3 and TRBJ2-5; D is perhaps TRBD2 (5 bases). Germline V gene sequence: CDR1 ENHRY, CDR2 SYGVKD. The CDR3 runs to 15 residues. Trimming took off 3 bases at V and 4 bases at J, with 15 bases between the two ends. CDR3 protein: CAISDPVGSGETQYF. The CDR3 DNA is TGTGCCATCAGTGACCCCGTTGGGAGTGGAGAGACCCAGTACTTC.